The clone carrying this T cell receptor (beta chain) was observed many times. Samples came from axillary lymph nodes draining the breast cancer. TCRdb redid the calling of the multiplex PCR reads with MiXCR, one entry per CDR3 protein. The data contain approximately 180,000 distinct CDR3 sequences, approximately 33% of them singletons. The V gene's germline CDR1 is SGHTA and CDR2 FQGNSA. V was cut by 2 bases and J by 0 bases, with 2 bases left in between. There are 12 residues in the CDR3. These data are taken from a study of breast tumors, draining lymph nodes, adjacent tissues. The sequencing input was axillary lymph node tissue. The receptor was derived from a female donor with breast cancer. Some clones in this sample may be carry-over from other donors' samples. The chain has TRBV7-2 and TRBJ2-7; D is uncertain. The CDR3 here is CASSLPSYEQYF. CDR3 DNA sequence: TGTGCCAGCAGCTTACCCTCCTACGAGCAGTACTTC. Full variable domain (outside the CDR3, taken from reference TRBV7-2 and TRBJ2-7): GAGVSQSPSNKVTEKGKDVELRCDPISGHTALYWYRQSLGQGLEFLIYFQGNSAPDKSGLPSDRFSAERTGGSVSTLTIQRTQQEDSAVYLCASSLPSYEQYFGPGTRLTVT.